This T cell receptor (beta chain) appears in the sequencing data of a study of Ad26.COV2.S vaccination and SARS-CoV-2 variants. This clone has ten or more counts. Treatment of the sample: some 20 received Ad26.COV2.S at low or high dose, single or two shots; about 5 received placebo; per-sample allocation not given. Sampling took place 63 days after the first vaccine or placebo injection. Generated by immunoSEQ multiplex PCR, the TCRdb table keeps only in-frame clones and is missing some. The sample holds around 300,000 clones, around 89% seen once. The input for sequencing was peripheral blood, taken in a trial of Ad26.COV2.S vaccine versus placebo. This TCR was recovered from a person aged 18-60 years who received the Ad26.COV2.S COVID-19 vaccine or a placebo.

For the CDR3, the DNA is TGTGCCAGCATCTTTTGGGGGCCGGGTCAGCCCCAGCATTTT. Its translation is CASIFWGPGQPQHF. This chain connects TRBV6-5 to TRBJ1-5, with D possibly matching TRBD1 (6 bases). V was cut by 7 bases and J by 6 bases, with 16 bases left in between. This CDR3 is built from 14 residues. Germline V gene lookup returns CDR1 MNHEY and CDR2 SVGAGI.